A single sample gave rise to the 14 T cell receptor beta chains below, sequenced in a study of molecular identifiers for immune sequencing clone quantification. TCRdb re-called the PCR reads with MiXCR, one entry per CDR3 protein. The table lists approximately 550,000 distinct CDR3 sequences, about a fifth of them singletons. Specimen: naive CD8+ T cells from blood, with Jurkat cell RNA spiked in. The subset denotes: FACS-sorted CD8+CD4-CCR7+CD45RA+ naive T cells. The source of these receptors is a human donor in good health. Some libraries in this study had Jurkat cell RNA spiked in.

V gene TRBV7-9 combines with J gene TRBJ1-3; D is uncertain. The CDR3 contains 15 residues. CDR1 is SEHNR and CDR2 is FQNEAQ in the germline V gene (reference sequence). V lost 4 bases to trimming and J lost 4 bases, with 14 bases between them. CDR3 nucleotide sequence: TGTGCCAGCAGCTCCGACGGTAGGGAGGGAAACACCATATATTTT. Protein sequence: CASSSDGREGNTIYF. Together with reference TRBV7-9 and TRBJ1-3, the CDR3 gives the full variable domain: DTGVSQNPRHKITKRGQNVTFRCDPISEHNRLYWYRQTLGQGPEFLTYFQNEAQLEKSRLLSDRFSAERPKGSFSTLEIQRTEQGDSAMYLCASSSDGREGNTIYFGEGSWLTVV.

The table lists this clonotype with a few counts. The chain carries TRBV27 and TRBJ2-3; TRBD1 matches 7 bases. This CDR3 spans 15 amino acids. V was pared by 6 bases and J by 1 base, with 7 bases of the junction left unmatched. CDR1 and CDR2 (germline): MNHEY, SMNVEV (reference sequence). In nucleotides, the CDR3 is TGTGCCAGCAGCGTTTCAACAGGGGGCACAGATACGCAGTATTTT. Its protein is CASSVSTGGTDTQYF.

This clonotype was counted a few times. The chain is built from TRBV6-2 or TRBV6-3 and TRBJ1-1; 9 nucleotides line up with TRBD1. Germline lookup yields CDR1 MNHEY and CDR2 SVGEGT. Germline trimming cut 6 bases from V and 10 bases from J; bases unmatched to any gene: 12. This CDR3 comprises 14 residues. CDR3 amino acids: CASRDRDRVFGAFF. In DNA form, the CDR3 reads TGTGCCAGCAGGGACCGGGACAGGGTCTTTGGAGCTTTCTTT.

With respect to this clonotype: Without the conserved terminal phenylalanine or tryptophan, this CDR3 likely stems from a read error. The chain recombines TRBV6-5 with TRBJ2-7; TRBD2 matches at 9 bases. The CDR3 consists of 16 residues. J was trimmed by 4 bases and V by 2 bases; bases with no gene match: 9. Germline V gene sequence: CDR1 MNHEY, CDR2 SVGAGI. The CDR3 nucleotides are TGTGCCAGCAGTTACAGGTTAGCGGGAGCGATTTACGAGCAGTACTTA. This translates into CASSYRLAGAIYEQYL.

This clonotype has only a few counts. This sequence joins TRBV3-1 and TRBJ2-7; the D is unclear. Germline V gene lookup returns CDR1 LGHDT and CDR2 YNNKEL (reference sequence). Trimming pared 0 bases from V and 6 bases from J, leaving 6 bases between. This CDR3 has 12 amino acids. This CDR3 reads CASSQDQAEQYF. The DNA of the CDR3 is TGTGCCAGCAGCCAAGATCAGGCCGAGCAGTACTTC.

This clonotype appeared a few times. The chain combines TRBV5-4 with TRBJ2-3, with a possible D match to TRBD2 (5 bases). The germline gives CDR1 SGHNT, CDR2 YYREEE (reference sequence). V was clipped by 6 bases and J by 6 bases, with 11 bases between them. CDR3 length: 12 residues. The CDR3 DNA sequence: TGTGCCAGCACCGTGTCGGGGGATACGCAGTATTTT. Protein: CASTVSGDTQYF.

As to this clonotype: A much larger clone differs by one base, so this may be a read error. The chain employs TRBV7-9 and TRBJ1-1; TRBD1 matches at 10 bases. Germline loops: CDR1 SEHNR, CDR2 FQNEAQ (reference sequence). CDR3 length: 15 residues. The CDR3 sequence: CAGSWGTGENTEAFF. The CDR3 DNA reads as TGTGCCGGCAGCTGGGGGACAGGGGAGAACACTGAAGCTTTCTTT.

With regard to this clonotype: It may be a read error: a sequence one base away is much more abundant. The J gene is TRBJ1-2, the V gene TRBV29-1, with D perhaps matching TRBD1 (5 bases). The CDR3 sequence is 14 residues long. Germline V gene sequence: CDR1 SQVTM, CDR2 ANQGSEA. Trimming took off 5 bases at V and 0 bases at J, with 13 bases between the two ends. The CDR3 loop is CSVPRGGANYGYTF. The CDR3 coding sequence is TGCAGCGTTCCCCGGGGCGGAGCTAACTATGGCTACACCTTC.

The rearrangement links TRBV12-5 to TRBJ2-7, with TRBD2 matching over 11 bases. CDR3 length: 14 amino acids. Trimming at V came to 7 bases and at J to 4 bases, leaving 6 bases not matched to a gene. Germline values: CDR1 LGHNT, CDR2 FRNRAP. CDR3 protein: CASAQTSGDYEQYF. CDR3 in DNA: TGTGCTAGTGCCCAGACTAGCGGGGATTACGAGCAGTACTTC.

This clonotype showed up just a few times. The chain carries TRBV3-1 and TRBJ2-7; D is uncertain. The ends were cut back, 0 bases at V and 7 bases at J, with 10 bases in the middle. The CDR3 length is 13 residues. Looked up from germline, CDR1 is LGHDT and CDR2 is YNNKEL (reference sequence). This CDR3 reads CASSQEAQTEQYF. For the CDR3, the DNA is TGTGCCAGCAGCCAAGAGGCCCAGACGGAGCAGTACTTC.

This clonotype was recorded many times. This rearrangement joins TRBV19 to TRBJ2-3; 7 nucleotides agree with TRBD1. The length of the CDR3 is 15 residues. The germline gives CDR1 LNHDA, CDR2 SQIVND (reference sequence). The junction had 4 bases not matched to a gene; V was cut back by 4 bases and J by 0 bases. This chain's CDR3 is CASSTTGYSTDTQYF. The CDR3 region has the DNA TGTGCCAGTAGTACGACAGGGTACAGCACAGATACGCAGTATTTT.

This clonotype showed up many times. The CDR3 sequence is CASSYLAGESTDTQYF. The CDR3 bases are TGTGCCAGCAGTTACCTAGCGGGGGAAAGCACAGATACGCAGTATTTT. The chain has TRBV12-3 or TRBV12-4 and TRBJ2-3; 10 nucleotides agree with TRBD2. The CDR3 loop spans 16 amino acids. V was pared by 4 bases and J by 0 bases, with 4 bases of the junction left unmatched.

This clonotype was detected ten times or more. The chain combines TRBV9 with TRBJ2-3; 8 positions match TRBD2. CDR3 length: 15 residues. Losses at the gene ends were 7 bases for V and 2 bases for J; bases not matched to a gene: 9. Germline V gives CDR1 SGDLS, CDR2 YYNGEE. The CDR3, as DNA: TGTGCCAGCGCCCTAGCGGGTCATACCACAGATACGCAGTATTTT. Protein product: CASALAGHTTDTQYF.

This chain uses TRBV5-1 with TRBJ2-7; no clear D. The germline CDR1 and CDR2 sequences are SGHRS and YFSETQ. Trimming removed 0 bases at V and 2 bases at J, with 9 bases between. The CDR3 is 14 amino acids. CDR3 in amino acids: CASSLGSDTYEQYF. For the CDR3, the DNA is TGCGCCAGCAGCTTGGGTTCCGATACCTACGAGCAGTACTTC. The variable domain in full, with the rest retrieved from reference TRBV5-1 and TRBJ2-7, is KAGVTQTPRYLIKTRGQQVTLSCSPISGHRSVSWYQQTPGQGLQFLFEYFSETQRNKGNFPGRFSGRQFSNSRSEMNVSTLELGDSALYLCASSLGSDTYEQYFGPGTRLTVT.